The 14 T cell receptor beta chains below come from one sample, sequenced in a study of blood T cell repertoires in COVID-19. The method was immunoSEQ multiplex PCR; TCRdb's version includes in-frame clones alone and lacks a portion of them. The sample contains just over 650,000 clones, about 90% of which appear only once. The sequenced sample was peripheral blood. These receptors were taken from a woman between 18 and 29 years old with acute or convalescent COVID-19.

This clone was seen just once. This chain links TRBV12-3 or TRBV12-4 with TRBJ1-1; no firm D call. V was trimmed by 7 bases and J by 1 base, leaving 10 bases between them. This CDR3 region has 13 residues. CDR3: CASTLATNTEAFF. The CDR3 DNA is TGTGCCAGCACCTTGGCCACGAACACTGAAGCTTTCTTT.

The chain joins TRBV6-5 to TRBJ1-3, with D unresolved. The germline V gene encodes CDR1 MNHEY and CDR2 SVGAGI. CDR3 size: 14 residues. Trimming stripped 4 bases from V and 4 bases from J, with 11 bases between. The CDR3 DNA is TGTGCCAGCAGTTTGGAGGCAAAGGGAAACACCATATATTTT. Protein sequence: CASSLEAKGNTIYF.

The gene calls are TRBV5-1 and TRBJ1-1; TRBD1 matches at 10 bases. Germline lookup yields CDR1 SGHRS and CDR2 YFSETQ. The trim removed 3 bases at V and 5 bases at J, leaving 7 bases unmatched. This CDR3 has 15 amino acids. CDR3 coding DNA: TGCGCCAGCAGCTGGAGGGACAGGGGACGGACTGAAGCTTTCTTT. Residues: CASSWRDRGRTEAFF.

The chain uses TRBV24-1 and TRBJ1-1; no reliable D call. Germline CDR1 KGHDR, CDR2 SFDVKD. V dropped 7 bases and J dropped 0 bases, with 5 bases sitting between them. The CDR3 spans 12 residues. The CDR3 here is CATSDMNTEAFF. CDR3 coding DNA: TGTGCCACCAGCGACATGAACACTGAAGCTTTCTTT.

The rearrangement uses TRBV3-1 (or the pseudogene TRBV3-2) and TRBJ1-1; the D is unclear. Trimming removed 0 bases from V and 4 bases from J, with 6 bases in between. This CDR3 comprises 13 residues. Germline assignment: CDR1 LGHDT and CDR2 YNNKEL (reference sequence). Written as DNA, the CDR3 is TGTGCCAGCAGCCAAGAAACCAGCACTGAAGCTTTCTTT. Amino acids: CASSQETSTEAFF.

This chain connects TRBV24-1 to TRBJ2-2; D is ambiguous. Looked up from germline, CDR1 is KGHDR and CDR2 is SFDVKD. The V end lost 1 base, the J end lost 6 bases, and 11 bases lay between the germline ends. The CDR3 has 15 amino acids. CDR3 bases: TGTGCCACCAGTGATTTCAACAGAGTCTCCGGGGAGCTGTTTTTT. Translated: CATSDFNRVSGELFF.

The chain couples TRBV30 to TRBJ1-2; D may be TRBD1 (5 bases). Germline-derived CDR1 and CDR2 are GTSNPN and SVGIG (reference sequence). The CDR3 extends over 10 amino acids. V shed 7 bases and J shed 8 bases, with 11 bases lying between them. CDR3 protein: CASRGEGYTF. CDR3 in DNA: TGTGCCTCAAGGGGTGAGGGCTACACCTTC.

As concerns this clone: Within the sample, other DNA sequences also encode this same CDR3. This sequence joins TRBV29-1 and TRBJ1-2; D is perhaps TRBD1 (6 bases). The germline gives CDR1 SQVTM, CDR2 ANQGSEA. V lost 7 bases and J 4 bases, leaving 13 bases between the germline ends. This CDR3 has 12 amino acids. CDR3 loop: CSAETGSYGYTF. In DNA, the CDR3 is TGCAGCGCCGAGACAGGATCCTATGGCTACACCTTC.

This chain links TRBV4-2 with TRBJ2-4; a weak D match, TRBD2 (6 bases). V gave up 3 bases and J gave up 7 bases, with 16 bases separating them. The CDR3 is 15 amino acids. CDR1 is LGHNA and CDR2 is YNFKEQ in the germline V gene. DNA for the CDR3: TGTGCCAGCAGCCAGGATCCTACTAGCACCAACATTCAGTACTTC. It is translated as CASSQDPTSTNIQYF.

The chain is built from TRBV27 and TRBJ1-4; 8 nucleotides align to TRBD1. Germline V lookup: CDR1 MNHEY, CDR2 SMNVEV (reference sequence). The CDR3 has 14 amino acids. Germline trimming cut 7 bases from V and 10 bases from J; bases unmatched to any gene: 11. This CDR3 reads CASKITRQGRKLFF. The CDR3 bases are TGTGCCAGCAAGATTACTCGACAGGGGCGAAAACTGTTTTTT.

The chain employs TRBV9 and TRBJ2-1, with D maybe TRBD2 (6 bases). This CDR3 has 14 amino acids. The germline V and J ends were trimmed by 0 bases and 10 bases, with 14 bases remaining between them. Germline CDR1 and CDR2: SGDLS and YYNGEE. CDR3 sequence reads: CASSVVGGAGEQFF. The CDR3 coding sequence is TGTGCCAGCAGCGTAGTAGGAGGGGCCGGAGAGCAGTTCTTC.

The gene calls are TRBV4-1 and TRBJ1-2; TRBD1 matches at 9 bases. J lost 4 bases, V lost 5 bases, and 8 bases had no gene match. The CDR3 is made up of 15 amino acids. Germline loops: CDR1 MGHRA, CDR2 YSYEKL. The CDR3 loop is CASSETGTGTYGYTF. CDR3 bases: TGCGCCAGCAGCGAAACCGGGACAGGGACCTATGGCTACACCTTC.

The chain is built from TRBV11-2 and TRBJ2-7; 7 bases fit TRBD2. CDR3 length: 19 amino acids. V lost 0 bases, J lost 3 bases, and 17 bases stayed unmatched. Germline V gene lookup returns CDR1 SGHAT and CDR2 FQNNGV. The CDR3 bases are TGTGCCAGCAGCTTAGAGATTGGGGGGGACCCCACAGGAAACTACGAGCAGTACTTC. Amino acids: CASSLEIGGDPTGNYEQYF.

The chain employs TRBV2 and TRBJ1-2; TRBD1 is a possible D gene (5 bases). The CDR3 covers 14 residues. V lost 10 bases and J lost 8, with 23 bases in between. The germline CDR1 and CDR2 sequences are SNHLY and FYNNEI. The CDR3: CAIPSGVAGMGYTF. The CDR3, as DNA: TGTGCCATCCCTTCGGGGGTCGCTGGTATGGGCTACACCTTC.